Below are 4 T cell receptor beta chains sequenced from a single sample in a study of shared clonotypes between healthy human individuals. Using immunoSEQ multiplex PCR, the repertoire was profiled, and TCRdb retains in-frame clones only, with some absent. The table records roughly 720,000 clones, less than 95% of them present only once. Sequenced: memory CD8+ T cells from PBMCs. Subset denoted: CD45RO+ cells pooled with CCR7-negative TemRA cells. The receptors stem from a man aged 18 to 29 in good health. Some clones in this sample may be carry-over from other donors' samples.

This clone was observed once. The chain has TRBV28 and TRBJ2-1, with TRBD2 identical over 12 bases. Trimming removed 6 bases from V and 7 bases from J; junction bases left unmatched: 4. The CDR3 totals 14 residues. Germline CDR1 is MDHEN and CDR2 is SYDVKM. CDR3 in amino acids: CASSWGTSGNEQFF. For the CDR3, the DNA is TGTGCCAGCAGCTGGGGGACTAGCGGGAATGAGCAGTTCTTC.

V usage is TRBV5-1 and J usage is TRBJ2-3; 11 bases line up with TRBD2. This CDR3 has 17 amino acids. The ends lost 2 bases at V and 0 bases at J; junction bases unmatched: 5. Germline assignment: CDR1 SGHRS and CDR2 YFSETQ. The CDR3 is CASSLRTSGSSTDTQYF. DNA for the CDR3: TGCGCCAGCAGCTTACGGACTAGCGGGTCTAGCACAGATACGCAGTATTTT.

The chain is built from TRBV28 and TRBJ1-3; D gene unclear. Per the germline V gene, CDR1 is MDHEN and CDR2 is SYDVKM. This CDR3 has 14 residues. The V end was cut by 5 bases, the J end by 4 bases, with 12 bases between. The CDR3 here is CASSPILSGNTIYF. The CDR3 bases are TGTGCCAGCAGTCCCATACTGTCGGGAAACACCATATATTTT.

The chain joins TRBV30 to TRBJ1-2; possibly TRBD1 for D (6 bases). The CDR3 length is 13 residues. Germline V lookup: CDR1 GTSNPN, CDR2 SVGIG (reference sequence). Trimming removed 4 bases from V and 6 bases from J, with 15 bases in between. CDR3: CAWTRGKGDGYTF. The CDR3 DNA sequence: TGTGCCTGGACGAGAGGAAAGGGGGATGGCTACACCTTC. Using reference TRBV30 and TRBJ1-2 for the parts outside the CDR3, the full variable domain is SQTIHQWPATLVQPVGSPLSLECTVEGTSNPNLYWYRQAAGRGLQLLFYSVGIGQISSEVPQNLSASRPQDRQFILSSKKLLLSDSGFYLCAWTRGKGDGYTFGSGTRLTVV.